This note documents a single TCR beta chain sequence. The germline CDR1 and CDR2 sequences are SGHTA and FQGNSA. J gave up 6 bases and V 5 bases, and 7 bases lay outside the gene matches. The CDR3 has 14 amino acids. The data belong to a study of T cell changes during pregnancy in multiple sclerosis. Some clones are missing from TCRdb's copy, which holds only in-frame ones; the method was immunoSEQ multiplex PCR. The sample yields roughly 75,000 clones, about 93% seen once. The sample was peripheral blood, taken after pregnancy. This clonotype originated in a female donor in good health, enrolled as a control in a pregnancy study. The gene calls are TRBV7-2 and TRBJ2-1, with 7 bases fitting TRBD2. The CDR3 protein is CASSSHGTTNEQFF. The DNA of the CDR3 is TGTGCCAGCAGCAGCCATGGGACTACCAATGAGCAGTTCTTC.